This T cell receptor (beta chain) was retrieved from a study of PD-1 blockade in classical Hodgkin lymphoma. Whole-study context: A 3 mg/kg intravenous dose of nivolumab was received by patients every 2 weeks.

The ends were cut back, 3 bases at V and 4 bases at J, with 7 bases in the middle. Germline V lookup: CDR1 LNHDA, CDR2 SQIVND (reference sequence). CDR3 size: 12 residues. All the patients suffered relapse after autologous stem cell transplantation, and brentuximab vedotin exposure differed. Sequenced by immunoSEQ multiplex PCR; TCRdb stores in-frame clones only, minus some. The table includes 50,000 to 75,000 clones, approximately 90% detected once. Findings of the study overall: Exclusion was applied to patients who started nivolumab under 1 year after ASCT.

Worth noting for this clone: The target antigen is unknown.

This clonotype was obtained from a human donor with classical Hodgkin lymphoma. The chain uses TRBV19 and TRBJ2-7; possibly TRBD1 for D (5 bases). The sequences come from peripheral blood mononuclear cells (PBMCs), collected at baseline. CDR3 coding DNA: TGTGCCAGTAGTATTAAGGGGTACGAGCAGTACTTC. Amino acids: CASSIKGYEQYF.